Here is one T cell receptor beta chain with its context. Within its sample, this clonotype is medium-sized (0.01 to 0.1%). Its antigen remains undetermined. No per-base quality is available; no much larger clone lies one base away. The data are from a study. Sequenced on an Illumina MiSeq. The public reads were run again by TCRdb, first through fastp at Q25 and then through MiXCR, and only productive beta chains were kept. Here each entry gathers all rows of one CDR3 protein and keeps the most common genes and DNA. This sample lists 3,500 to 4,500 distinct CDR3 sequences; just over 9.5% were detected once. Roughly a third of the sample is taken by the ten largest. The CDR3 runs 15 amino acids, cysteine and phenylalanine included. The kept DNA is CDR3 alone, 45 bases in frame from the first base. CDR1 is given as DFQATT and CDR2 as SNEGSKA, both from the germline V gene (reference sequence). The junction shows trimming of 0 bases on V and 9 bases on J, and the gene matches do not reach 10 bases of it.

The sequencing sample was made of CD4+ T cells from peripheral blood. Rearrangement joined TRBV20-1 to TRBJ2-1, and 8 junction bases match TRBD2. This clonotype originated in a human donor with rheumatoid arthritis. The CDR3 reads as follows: CSARDIRTSWGEQFF. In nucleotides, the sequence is TGCAGTGCTAGAGACATCCGGACTAGCTGGGGTGAGCAGTTCTTC.